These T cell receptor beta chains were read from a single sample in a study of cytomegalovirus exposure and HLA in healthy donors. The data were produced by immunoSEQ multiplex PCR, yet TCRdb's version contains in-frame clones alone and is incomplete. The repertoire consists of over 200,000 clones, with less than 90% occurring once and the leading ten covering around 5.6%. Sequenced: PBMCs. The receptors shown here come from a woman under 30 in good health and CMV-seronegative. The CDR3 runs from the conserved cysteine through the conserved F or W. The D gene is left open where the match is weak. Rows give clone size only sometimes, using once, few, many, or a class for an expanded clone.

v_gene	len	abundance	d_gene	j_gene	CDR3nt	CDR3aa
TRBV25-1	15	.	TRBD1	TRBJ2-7	TGTGCCAGCAGTGAATTCCCACAGGGGGCATACGAGCAGTACTTC	CASSEFPQGAYEQYF
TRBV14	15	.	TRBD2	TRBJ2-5	TGTGCCAGCAGCCGCTCGACAGCGGGGATTGAGACCCAGTACTTC	CASSRSTAGIETQYF
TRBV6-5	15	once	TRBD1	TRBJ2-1	TGTGCCAGCAGTTTGGACAGGGGGCGCCCCAATGAGCAGTTCTTC	CASSLDRGRPNEQFF
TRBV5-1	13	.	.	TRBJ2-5	TGCGCCAGCAGCTTGGCAGGCCGGGAGACCCAGTACTTC	CASSLAGRETQYF
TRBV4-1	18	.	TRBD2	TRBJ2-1	TGCGCCAGCAGCCAAGATTCCCGCACTAGCGGGAGGGTCAATGAGCAGTTCTTC	CASSQDSRTSGRVNEQFF
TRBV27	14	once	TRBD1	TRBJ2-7	TGTGCCAGCAACCACGGGACAGGCCGCAGCGAGCAGTACTTC	CASNHGTGRSEQYF
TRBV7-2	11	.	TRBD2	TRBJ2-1	TGTGCCAGCAGCCAGACCGGGGGGAAGTTCTTC	CASSQTGGKFF
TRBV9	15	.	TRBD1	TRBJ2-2	TGTGCCAGCAGCGTGACAGGGGGCGACACCGGGGAGCTGTTTTTT	CASSVTGGDTGELFF
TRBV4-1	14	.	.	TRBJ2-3	TGCGCCAGCAGCCAGAAACTATACACAGATACGCAGTATTTT	CASSQKLYTDTQYF
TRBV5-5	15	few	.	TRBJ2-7	TGTGCCAGCAGCTTGGCCTCTTCGGGGCTCTACGAGCAGTACTTC	CASSLASSGLYEQYF
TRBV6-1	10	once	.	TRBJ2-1	TGTGCCAGCAGTGAGTGGGTGGAGTTCTTC	CASSEWVEFF
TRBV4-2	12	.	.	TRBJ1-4	TGTGCCAGCAGCCAATGGGGTGAAAAACTGTTTTTT	CASSQWGEKLFF
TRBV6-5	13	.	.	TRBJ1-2	TGTGCCAGCAGTCAGGGGCGCCGAACGTACTACACCTTC	CASSQGRRTYYTF
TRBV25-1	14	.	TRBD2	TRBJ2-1	TGTGCCAGCAAGCTGACTAGCGAAGGCAATGAGCAGTTCTTC	CASKLTSEGNEQFF
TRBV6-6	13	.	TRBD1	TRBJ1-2	TGTGCCAGCAGTCGACAGGGCTCCTATGGCTACACCTTC	CASSRQGSYGYTF
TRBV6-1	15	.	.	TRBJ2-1	TGTGCCAGCAGTGATAGGGCAGGTTCCTACAATGAGCAGTTCTTC	CASSDRAGSYNEQFF
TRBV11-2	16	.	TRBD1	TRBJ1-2	TGTGCCAGCAGCCACGTTAACCTCGACAGGGGAATTGGCTACACCTTC	CASSHVNLDRGIGYTF
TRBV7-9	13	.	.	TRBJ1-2	TGTGCCAGCAGCTTAGCCCAGCTCTATGGCTACACCTTC	CASSLAQLYGYTF
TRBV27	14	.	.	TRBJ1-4	TGTGCCAGCAGTTTATCCCGGGCTAATGAAAAACTGTTTTTT	CASSLSRANEKLFF
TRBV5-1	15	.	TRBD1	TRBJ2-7	TGCGCCAGCAGCTCTACAGGGGGAAGGGCCTACGAGCAGTACTTC	CASSSTGGRAYEQYF
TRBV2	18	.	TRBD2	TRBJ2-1	TGTGCCAGCAGTGAAAGATCCGCGGTTAGCGGGATCTACAATGAGCAGTTCTTC	CASSERSAVSGIYNEQFF
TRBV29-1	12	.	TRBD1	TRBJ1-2	TGCAGCGTCGGCGACAGGGGATATGGCTACACCTTC	CSVGDRGYGYTF
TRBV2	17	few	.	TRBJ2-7	TGTGCCAGCAGTGAAGCGCTTCTACCCAGGGATACGTACGAGCAGTACTTC	CASSEALLPRDTYEQYF
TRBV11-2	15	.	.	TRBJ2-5	TGTGCCAGCAGCTTAGGTACGGGACCTCAAGAGACCCAGTACTTC	CASSLGTGPQETQYF
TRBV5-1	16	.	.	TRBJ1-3	TGCGCCAGCAGCTTGGCCGGTGTTGACCGGGGAAACACCATATATTTT	CASSLAGVDRGNTIYF
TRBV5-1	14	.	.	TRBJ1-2	TGCGCCAGCAGCTCTCGGGGTTACCACTATGGCTACACCTTC	CASSSRGYHYGYTF
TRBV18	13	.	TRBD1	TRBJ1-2	TGTGCCAGCTCGTCTGACAGGGACTATGGCTACACCTTC	CASSSDRDYGYTF
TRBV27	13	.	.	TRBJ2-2	TGTGCCAGCAGTACGGCGAACACCGGGGAGCTGTTTTTT	CASSTANTGELFF
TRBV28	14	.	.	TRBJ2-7	TGTGCCAGCAGTTTATTGCCGGGGCCCTACGAGCAGTACTTC	CASSLLPGPYEQYF
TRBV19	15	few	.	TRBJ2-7	TGTGCCAGTAGTATGGGTCTGTTGGCCTCCTACGAGCAGTACTTC	CASSMGLLASYEQYF
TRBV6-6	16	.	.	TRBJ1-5	TGTGCCAGCAACCGAATGGGGGAGCTGAGCAATCAGCCCCAGCATTTT	CASNRMGELSNQPQHF
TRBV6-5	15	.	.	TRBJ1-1	TGTGCCAGCAGGCCGAACAGGGAGATGAACACTGAAGCTTTCTTT	CASRPNREMNTEAFF
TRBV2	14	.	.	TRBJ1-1	TGTGCCAGCACCGAACTAGACACGAACACTGAAGCTTTCTTT	CASTELDTNTEAFF
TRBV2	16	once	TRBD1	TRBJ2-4	TGTGCCAGCAGTGACCGGACAGGGTTGACCAAAAACATTCAGTACTTC	CASSDRTGLTKNIQYF
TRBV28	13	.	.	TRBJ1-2	TGTGCCAGCAGTGAGCCCCGAGGCTATGGCTACACCTTC	CASSEPRGYGYTF
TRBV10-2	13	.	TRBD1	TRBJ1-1	TGCGCCAGCAGTGAACAGGGGTACACTGAAGCTTTCTTT	CASSEQGYTEAFF
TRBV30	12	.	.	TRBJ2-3	TGTGCCTGGAGCTTAGGGGTGGATACGCAGTATTTT	CAWSLGVDTQYF
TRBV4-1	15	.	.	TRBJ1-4	TGCGCCAGCAGCCAAGTTACAGTGTCTAATGAAAAACTGTTTTTT	CASSQVTVSNEKLFF
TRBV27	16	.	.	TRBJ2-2	TGTGCCAGCAGTCCGCAGGTGGGGGCGAACACCGGGGAGCTGTTTTTT	CASSPQVGANTGELFF
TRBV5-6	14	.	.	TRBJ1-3	TGTGCCAGCAGCTTGGCAGGGGCTGGAAACACCATATATTTT	CASSLAGAGNTIYF
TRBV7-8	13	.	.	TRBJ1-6	TGTGCCAGCAGCTTAGGGGCAGGGTTACCCCTCCACTTT	CASSLGAGLPLHF
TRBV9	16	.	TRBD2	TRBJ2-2	TGTGCCAGCAGCGCCCCGGGACTAGCGGGATTCGGGGAGCTGTTTTTT	CASSAPGLAGFGELFF
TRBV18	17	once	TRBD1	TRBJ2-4	TGTGCCAGCTCACCACTAGGGCAGGGGGCTAGACTGGACATTCAGTACTTC	CASSPLGQGARLDIQYF